The source of this T cell receptor (beta chain) is a study of spatial heterogeneity in lung cancer. TCRdb processed the 5' RACE reads anew with MiXCR; each CDR3 protein has one entry. This sample has some 35,000 distinct CDR3 sequences; around 6.9% occur once, and the top ten carry around 9.4%. Time point specified: blood at routine non-recurrence follow-up after resection. This clonotype was seen a handful of times. CDR1 DFQATT and CDR2 SNEGSKA come from the germline V gene (reference sequence). This CDR3 comprises 14 residues. The V and J ends lost 5 bases and 3 bases, in that order; junction bases with no gene match: 5.

The chain recombines TRBV20-1 with TRBJ1-3, with 9 nucleotides matching TRBD1. Sequenced material: PBMCs, taken at follow-up. The receptor was isolated from a male donor with early-stage non-small cell lung cancer. The DNA for the CDR3 is TGCAGTGCTTCACAGGGGGCAGGTGGAAACACCATATATTTT. Translation: CSASQGAGGNTIYF.